Below are 18 T cell receptor beta chains sequenced from a single sample in a study of graft-versus-host responses after intestinal transplantation. Only in-frame clones appear in the TCRdb table, and some are missing; sequencing was by immunoSEQ multiplex PCR. The sample records more than 50,000 clones, around 90% being singletons. Sequencing used PBMCs, obtained roughly 95 weeks after intestinal transplant. Source of these receptors: a human patient who received an intestinal transplant, so some T cells may come from the graft donor.

V usage is TRBV30 and J usage is TRBJ2-1; 11 bases are shared with TRBD2. Germline V gives CDR1 GTSNPN, CDR2 SVGIG (reference sequence). The CDR3 is made up of 17 amino acids. Unmatched junction bases numbered 14, after V lost 5 bases and J lost 5 bases. The CDR3 sequence: CAWVLQWTSGRHNEQFF. The CDR3 DNA is TGTGCCTGGGTCCTTCAGTGGACTAGCGGGCGACACAATGAGCAGTTCTTC. Full variable domain (remainder filled in from reference TRBV30 and TRBJ2-1): SQTIHQWPATLVQPVGSPLSLECTVEGTSNPNLYWYRQAAGRGLQLLFYSVGIGQISSEVPQNLSASRPQDRQFILSSKKLLLSDSGFYLCAWVLQWTSGRHNEQFFGPGTRLTVL.

The chain has TRBV27 and TRBJ2-1; perhaps TRBD1 as D (6 bases). Germline assignment: CDR1 MNHEY and CDR2 SMNVEV (reference sequence). This CDR3 region has 15 residues. Trimming left V 5 bases short and J 3 bases short, with 14 bases between. This CDR3 is CASSRTATFYNEQFF. DNA for the CDR3: TGTGCCAGCAGTAGGACAGCTACCTTCTACAATGAGCAGTTCTTC.

CDR3 region: CAISVGRLSTDTQYF. CDR3 sequence (DNA): TGTGCCATCAGTGTAGGGAGGCTTAGCACAGATACGCAGTATTTT. The chain uses TRBV10-3 and TRBJ2-3; D may be TRBD2 (6 bases). The CDR3 runs 15 residues. Germline CDR1 is ENHRY and CDR2 is SYGVKD. The germline V and J ends were trimmed by 4 bases and 0 bases, with 11 bases remaining between them.

The chain uses TRBV14 and TRBJ2-7; 9 nucleotides line up with TRBD1. Germline CDR1 SGHDN, CDR2 FVKESK. The V and J ends lost 4 bases and 2 bases, in that order; junction bases with no gene match: 6. CDR3 size: 15 residues. The CDR3 reads CASSRTGTGTYEQYF. As DNA, the CDR3 is TGTGCCAGCAGCCGTACCGGGACAGGGACCTACGAGCAGTACTTC.

The chain joins TRBV19 to TRBJ2-3; no clear D. CDR1 LNHDA and CDR2 SQIVND come from the germline V gene (reference sequence). The V end was cut by 5 bases, the J end by 2 bases, with 8 bases between. The CDR3 length is 13 residues. CDR3 nucleotides: TGTGCCAGTAGTTTTGCGGCCACAGATACGCAGTATTTT. Protein: CASSFAATDTQYF.

This clone is a singleton in its sample. The chain recombines TRBV11-2 with TRBJ1-1, with D uncertain. The CDR3 is 14 residues long. V gave up 3 bases and J gave up 1 base, with 9 bases separating them. Germline V CDR1 and CDR2: SGHAT, FQNNGV. CDR3 nucleotides: TGTGCCAGCAGCTTGGACTTGGCGAACACTGAAGCTTTCTTT. It specifies CASSLDLANTEAFF.

The gene calls are TRBV7-9 and TRBJ1-1; 11 nucleotides line up with TRBD1. The trim removed 5 bases at V and 1 base at J, leaving 6 bases unmatched. The length of the CDR3 is 16 residues. Germline CDR1 reads SEHNR; CDR2 reads FQNEAQ (reference sequence). The CDR3 loop reads CASSRSGTGGNTEAFF. CDR3 coding DNA: TGTGCCAGCAGCCGATCCGGGACAGGGGGGAACACTGAAGCTTTCTTT.

The V and J genes are TRBV6-6 and TRBJ2-7; no firm D call. Deletions cut 8 bases from V and 3 bases from J, with 11 bases between. The CDR3 has 12 residues. The germline gives CDR1 MNHNY, CDR2 SVGAGI (reference sequence). CDR3 nucleotide sequence: TGTGCCAGCGGAAAGGGTAACTACGAGCAGTACTTC. Its translation is CASGKGNYEQYF.

The CDR3 nucleotides read TGTGCCAGCAGCCCACGTCCGAGCGGGGCGGAAAACATTCAGTACTTC. It translates to CASSPRPSGAENIQYF. The chain has TRBV7-4 and TRBJ2-4; 7 bases line up with TRBD2. The CDR3 contains 16 residues. The germline gives CDR1 SGHVT, CDR2 SQSDAQ. With 5 bases clipped from V and 5 bases from J, the junction kept 12 bases outside the gene matches. Full variable domain (rest looked up from reference TRBV7-4 and TRBJ2-4): GAGVSQSPRYKVAKRGRDVALRCDSISGHVTLYWYRQTLGQGSEVLTYSQSDAQRDKSGRPSGRFSAERPERSVSTLKIQRTEQGDSAVYLCASSPRPSGAENIQYFGAGTRLSVL.

The V and J genes are TRBV19 and TRBJ2-1; D tentatively reads TRBD1 or TRBD2 (5 bases each). The CDR3 extends over 15 amino acids. V lost 0 bases to trimming and J lost 0 bases, with 6 bases between them. In germline, CDR1 is LNHDA, CDR2 SQIVND (reference sequence). The CDR3 region is CASSIEGPSYNEQFF. DNA for the CDR3: TGTGCCAGTAGTATAGAGGGACCCTCCTACAATGAGCAGTTCTTC.

This chain uses TRBV9 with TRBJ1-2; perhaps TRBD1 as D (6 bases). This CDR3 region has 14 residues. Germline assignment: CDR1 SGDLS and CDR2 YYNGEE. Trimming shortened V by 0 bases and J by 10 bases, and 16 bases separated the two germline ends. CDR3 sequence: CASSVGGPGGIYTF. In nucleotides, the CDR3 is TGTGCCAGCAGCGTAGGGGGGCCCGGGGGCATCTACACCTTC.

V gene TRBV2 combines with J gene TRBJ1-5; 7 bases map to TRBD1. This CDR3 contains 15 residues. Trimming cost V 4 bases and J 0 bases; bases outside gene matches: 3. Per the germline V gene, CDR1 is SNHLY and CDR2 is FYNNEI. The DNA for the CDR3 is TGTGCCAGCAGTGGACAGGGTCATAGCAATCAGCCCCAGCATTTT. Residues: CASSGQGHSNQPQHF. The full variable domain, its missing parts supplied by reference TRBV2 and TRBJ1-5, is EPEVTQTPSHQVTQMGQEVILRCVPISNHLYFYWYRQILGQKVEFLVSFYNNEISEKSEIFDDQFSVERPDGSNFTLKIRSTKLEDSAMYFCASSGQGHSNQPQHFGDGTRLSIL.

The rearrangement links TRBV27 to TRBJ1-2, with D hard to call. Trimming cost V 6 bases and J 4 bases, with 12 bases left between them. This CDR3 has 13 residues. Germline-derived CDR1 and CDR2 are MNHEY and SMNVEV (reference sequence). The CDR3 protein is CASRTSGPYGYTF. CDR3 sequence (DNA): TGTGCCAGCAGGACAAGTGGGCCCTATGGCTACACCTTC.

The chain has TRBV4-1 and TRBJ2-7; D assignment may be TRBD1 or TRBD2 (6 bases each). The V gene lost 4 bases and the J gene lost 2 bases, with 12 bases spanning the gap. The CDR3 has 14 amino acids. Germline values: CDR1 MGHRA, CDR2 YSYEKL. CDR3 loop: CASSLEGGTYEQYF. The CDR3 DNA reads as TGCGCCAGCAGCCTGGAGGGGGGAACCTACGAGCAGTACTTC.

The V and J genes are TRBV10-3 and TRBJ1-1, with D possibly matching TRBD1 (5 bases). This CDR3 region has 14 residues. Looked up from germline, CDR1 is ENHRY and CDR2 is SYGVKD. V lost 11 bases, J lost 4 bases, and 20 bases lay in between. CDR3 in amino acids: CASEIGAGVTEAFF. The CDR3 DNA reads as TGTGCCTCTGAAATAGGGGCTGGGGTCACTGAAGCTTTCTTT.

The gene calls are TRBV30 and TRBJ1-6; no clear D gene. With 2 bases removed from V and 9 bases from J, the gap between germline ends came to 8 bases. This CDR3 comprises 12 residues. The germline V gene encodes CDR1 GTSNPN and CDR2 SVGIG (reference sequence). The CDR3 reads CAWSSTSSPLHF. In DNA, the CDR3 is TGTGCCTGGAGTTCTACCAGTTCACCCCTCCACTTT.

The rearrangement joins TRBV5-5 to TRBJ2-5; D may be TRBD2 (5 bases). The V gene's germline CDR1 is SGHKS and CDR2 YYEKEE (reference sequence). The CDR3 length is 15 residues. Trimming left V 1 base short and J 0 bases short, with 10 bases between. The CDR3 coding sequence is TGTGCCAGCAGCTTGTTAAGCGGATACCAAGAGACCCAGTACTTC. The encoded protein is CASSLLSGYQETQYF.

The chain recombines TRBV9 with TRBJ2-7; possible D gene TRBD2, 6 bases. Between the trimmed V and J ends, which lost 4 bases and 2 bases, there was a span of 16 bases. Per the germline V gene, CDR1 is SGDLS and CDR2 is YYNGEE. The CDR3 runs 15 residues. Here the CDR3 reads CASSPRASDTYEQYF. As DNA, the CDR3 is TGTGCCAGCAGCCCTCGGGCTAGCGATACCTACGAGCAGTACTTC.